These 27 T cell receptor beta chains originate from one sample sequenced in a study of shared clonotypes between healthy human individuals. Clones were sequenced by immunoSEQ multiplex PCR, and TCRdb holds only the in-frame ones, with some missing. The sample shows 850,000 to 1,200,000 clones, about 80% of them seen only once. The sample consisted of memory CD4+ T cells sorted from blood. The subset: CD45RA-negative fraction. The source of these receptors is a man between 18 and 29 years old in good health.

The V call is TRBV10-3, the J call TRBJ2-3, with 10 bases lining up with TRBD1. J lost 2 bases, V lost 4 bases, and 6 bases had no gene match. Germline V gene data show CDR1 as ENHRY and CDR2 as SYGVKD. This CDR3 is 16 amino acids long. The CDR3 protein is CAISAGTGEYTDTQYF. CDR3 coding DNA: TGTGCCATCAGTGCCGGGACAGGGGAATACACAGATACGCAGTATTTT.

This clone was observed many times. Other nucleotide sequences from this sample produce the same CDR3. The V gene is TRBV5-4, the J gene TRBJ1-1; 8 bases are shared with TRBD1. The ends lost 4 bases at V and 1 base at J; junction bases unmatched: 0. Germline V gives CDR1 SGHNT, CDR2 YYREEE (reference sequence). This CDR3 is built from 13 residues. The CDR3 is CASSGQGNTEAFF. In DNA form, the CDR3 reads TGTGCCAGCAGCGGACAGGGGAACACTGAAGCTTTCTTT.

This rearrangement joins TRBV27 to TRBJ1-2, with D possibly TRBD1 on 6 matching bases. This CDR3 contains 13 residues. V was cut by 6 bases and J by 2 bases, with 10 bases left in between. The germline gives CDR1 MNHEY, CDR2 SMNVEV (reference sequence). The CDR3 sequence is CASRDRLNYGYTF. The CDR3 DNA follows: TGTGCCAGCAGGGACAGACTGAACTATGGCTACACCTTC.

This chain links TRBV19 with TRBJ1-5, with 8 bases lining up with TRBD1. Germline lookup yields CDR1 LNHDA and CDR2 SQIVND (reference sequence). The CDR3 spans 13 residues. Here the CDR3 DNA reads TGTGCTGCCGGGACAGGAATCAATCAGCCCCAGCATTTT. Protein product: CAAGTGINQPQHF. The full variable domain, completed using reference TRBV19 and TRBJ1-5, is DGGITQSPKYLFRKEGQNVTLSCEQNLNHDAMYWYRQDPGQGLRLIYYSQIVNDFQKGDIAEGYSVSREKKESFPLTVTSAQKNPTAFYLCAAGTGINQPQHFGDGTRLSIL.

This clone turned up a few times. This same CDR3 is encoded by further DNA sequences in the sample. CDR3 protein: CASSPGGGPYNEQFF. The CDR3, as DNA: TGTGCCAGCAGCCCCGGGGGGGGACCCTACAATGAGCAGTTCTTC. The chain joins TRBV11-3 to TRBJ2-1; 8 bases are shared with TRBD2. The V gene's germline CDR1 is SGHNT and CDR2 YENEEA. This CDR3 is 15 amino acids long. V trimming: 5 bases; J trimming: 2 bases; junction bases outside the gene matches: 5.

The chain carries TRBV14 and TRBJ1-6; D uncertain. Germline V gene lookup returns CDR1 SGHDN and CDR2 FVKESK. The ends were cut back, 4 bases at V and 3 bases at J, with 7 bases in the middle. The CDR3 is 14 amino acids. The CDR3 DNA reads as TGTGCCAGCAGCCCAAGCTTCTATAATTCACCCCTCCACTTT. It encodes CASSPSFYNSPLHF.

This rearrangement joins TRBV10-3 to TRBJ2-5, with 13 bases aligning to TRBD2. The CDR3 has 16 amino acids. In germline, CDR1 is ENHRY, CDR2 SYGVKD. V was pared by 4 bases and J by 0 bases, with 2 bases of the junction left unmatched. CDR3 nucleotide sequence: TGTGCCATCAGTGCCGGGACTAGCGGGGACCAAGAGACCCAGTACTTC. Its translation: CAISAGTSGDQETQYF.

The chain employs TRBV27 and TRBJ2-2; no definite D call. The V end was cut by 3 bases, the J end by 7 bases, with 6 bases between. The CDR3 is made up of 12 amino acids. CDR1 is MNHEY and CDR2 is SMNVEV in the germline V gene (reference sequence). For the CDR3, the DNA is TGTGCCAGCAGTTTGGGCAGCGGGGAGCTGTTTTTT. Its translation: CASSLGSGELFF.

This chain uses TRBV9 with TRBJ1-2, with D uncertain. Germline values: CDR1 SGDLS, CDR2 YYNGEE. The V and J ends lost 3 bases and 8 bases respectively, with 20 bases between them. This CDR3 contains 15 residues. DNA for the CDR3: TGTGCCAGCAGCGGAGGTATAGGACGAAGTTTAGGCTACACCTTC. Its translation: CASSGGIGRSLGYTF.

V and J are TRBV18 and TRBJ2-7; 7 bases fit TRBD2. CDR1 and CDR2 (germline): KGHSH, LQKENI. There are 15 residues in the CDR3. Trimming cost V 6 bases and J 0 bases; bases outside gene matches: 8. The CDR3 DNA reads as TGTGCCAGCTCGTCCGCAGCGGGGAGCTCCTACGAGCAGTACTTC. Translation: CASSSAAGSSYEQYF.

In its sample, this clone was seen a few times. The rearrangement links TRBV14 to TRBJ1-4; no clear D. The germline V and J ends were trimmed by 1 base and 8 bases, with 8 bases remaining between them. The germline CDR1 and CDR2 sequences are SGHDN and FVKESK. The CDR3 runs to 13 residues. CDR3 sequence (DNA): TGTGCCAGCAGCCAAGGGGCAGCCGAAAAACTGTTTTTT. As protein: CASSQGAAEKLFF. Supplemented by reference TRBV14 and TRBJ1-4, the full variable domain reads EAGVTQFPSHSVIEKGQTVTLRCDPISGHDNLYWYRRVMGKEIKFLLHFVKESKQDESGMPNNRFLAERTGGTYSTLKVQPAELEDSGVYFCASSQGAAEKLFFGSGTQLSVL.

Turning to this clone: The sample has other DNA sequences that encode this CDR3 too. The chain links TRBV7-6 to TRBJ2-7; possible D gene TRBD1, 6 bases. V lost 5 bases and J 1 base, leaving 12 bases between the germline ends. CDR1 SGHVS and CDR2 FNYEAQ come from the germline V gene. This CDR3 is built from 14 residues. CDR3 sequence: CASSPGAPSYEQYF. The CDR3 region has the DNA TGTGCCAGCAGCCCAGGGGCCCCGTCCTACGAGCAGTACTTC.

This clone has more than one count but fewer than ten. The chain is built from TRBV5-5 and TRBJ1-5, with D perhaps matching TRBD1 (6 bases). V lost 0 bases and J lost 4, with 11 bases in between. In germline, CDR1 is SGHKS, CDR2 YYEKEE (reference sequence). This CDR3 has 15 amino acids. The CDR3 DNA sequence: TGTGCCAGCAGCTTGGGACCTCAGGGGAATCAGCCCCAGCATTTT. It is translated as CASSLGPQGNQPQHF.

The J gene is TRBJ2-5, the V gene TRBV18; 7 nucleotides line up with TRBD1. Germline assignment: CDR1 KGHSH and CDR2 LQKENI. The CDR3 sequence is 13 residues long. V lost 6 bases and J lost 5; bases outside the gene matches: 6. CDR3 region: CASSRDSRETQYF. CDR3 DNA: TGTGCCAGCTCGAGGGACAGTAGGGAGACCCAGTACTTC.

J is TRBJ1-5 and V is TRBV10-1; D is unclear. Germline CDR1 reads WNHNN; CDR2 reads SYGVQD (reference sequence). The V end lost 1 base, the J end lost 7 bases, and 8 bases lay between the germline ends. This CDR3 has 13 amino acids. CDR3 region: CASSEYVDQPQHF. The CDR3 DNA is TGCGCCAGCAGTGAGTACGTGGACCAGCCCCAGCATTTT.

The V and J genes are TRBV10-3 and TRBJ1-2; D might be TRBD1 (5 bases). Germline V gene lookup returns CDR1 ENHRY and CDR2 SYGVKD. The CDR3 runs to 16 residues. V lost 0 bases and J lost 3, with 14 bases in between. The CDR3 here is CAISESLQLGDYGYTF. The CDR3 bases are TGTGCCATCAGTGAGTCGCTGCAATTGGGGGACTATGGCTACACCTTC.

The chain links TRBV5-1 to TRBJ2-7; D is undetermined. Germline CDR1 is SGHRS and CDR2 is YFSETQ. This CDR3 contains 14 residues. V lost 0 bases to trimming and J lost 0 bases, with 7 bases between them. This chain's CDR3 is CASSLGLRSYEQYF. In DNA form, the CDR3 reads TGCGCCAGCAGCTTGGGGCTACGCTCCTACGAGCAGTACTTC.

In the case of this clone: Mismatch with germline at one junction end may stem from a read error. The chain recombines TRBV7-7 with TRBJ2-5; TRBD2 is a possible D gene (5 bases). From germline, CDR1 is SSHAT and CDR2 FNYEAQ (reference sequence). This CDR3 is 16 amino acids long. As DNA, the CDR3 is TGTGCTAGCAGCTTAGTAGTGGACTCCCGCCTGGAGACCCAGTACTTC. Protein: CASSLVVDSRLETQYF. The full variable domain, in which reference TRBV7-7 and TRBJ2-5 provide the parts outside the CDR3, is GAGVSQSPRYKVTKRGQDVTLRCDPISSHATLYWYQQALGQGPEFLTYFNYEAQPDKSGLPSDRFSAERPEGSISTLTIQRTEQRDSAMYRCASSLVVDSRLETQYFGPGTRLLVL.

The rearrangement links TRBV2 to TRBJ2-2; 9 nucleotides agree with TRBD1. Per germline, CDR1 SNHLY and CDR2 FYNNEI. The V gene end was trimmed by 7 bases and the J gene end by 4 bases; junction bases not matched to a gene: 4. The CDR3 runs to 14 residues. CDR3 sequence reads: CASIGTGPTGELFF. DNA of the CDR3: TGTGCCAGCATCGGGACAGGGCCCACCGGGGAGCTGTTTTTT.

In the case of this clone: At the DNA level, this CDR3 is encoded by other sequences in the same sample as well. The chain couples TRBV7-2 to TRBJ2-7; tentatively, D is TRBD1 or TRBD2 (5 bases each). V was clipped by 0 bases and J by 1 base, with 10 bases between them. The CDR3 sequence is 15 residues long. Per the germline V gene, CDR1 is SGHTA and CDR2 is FQGNSA. CDR3 protein: CASSLAGTSSYEQYF. The CDR3 DNA is TGTGCCAGCAGCTTAGCCGGGACGTCGTCCTACGAGCAGTACTTC.

The V and J genes are TRBV5-4 and TRBJ1-1, with a tentative D call TRBD1 (5 bases). The CDR3 is made up of 14 amino acids. Trimming pared 3 bases from V and 1 base from J, leaving 10 bases between. Per germline, CDR1 SGHNT and CDR2 YYREEE (reference sequence). The DNA for the CDR3 is TGTGCCAGCAGCTCGAGACAGCCGAACACTGAAGCTTTCTTT. Translation gives CASSSRQPNTEAFF.

J is TRBJ2-7 and V is TRBV11-2, with no clear D. This CDR3 is built from 13 residues. Trimming shortened V by 4 bases and J by 4 bases, and 11 bases separated the two germline ends. CDR1 and CDR2 (germline): SGHAT, FQNNGV. The CDR3 loop is CASSSIPEYEQYF. CDR3 coding DNA: TGTGCCAGCAGCTCCATCCCAGAGTACGAGCAGTACTTC.

This CDR3 reads CASTRDREDTEAFF. CDR3 nucleotides: TGTGCCAGCACCCGGGACAGGGAGGACACTGAAGCTTTCTTT. This chain joins TRBV6-5 and TRBJ1-1, with 9 bases aligning to TRBD1. The V gene's germline CDR1 is MNHEY and CDR2 SVGAGI. V dropped 7 bases and J dropped 3; count of bases not matched to a gene: 6. This CDR3 has 14 residues.

This chain connects TRBV20-1 to TRBJ2-1; D remains ambiguous. The CDR3 runs to 11 residues. Germline CDR1 reads DFQATT; CDR2 reads SNEGSKA (reference sequence). The V and J ends lost 7 bases and 3 bases respectively, with 7 bases between them. The CDR3 protein is CSVNSYNEQFF. For the CDR3, the DNA is TGCAGTGTTAACAGCTACAATGAGCAGTTCTTC.

This clone has only a few counts. J is TRBJ2-3 and V is TRBV9; 10 bases line up with TRBD2. This CDR3 comprises 17 residues. J was trimmed by 3 bases and V by 6 bases; bases with no gene match: 13. CDR1 and CDR2 from the germline V gene are SGDLS and YYNGEE. The CDR3 DNA reads TGTGCCAGCACCAAATCCCCACTAGCGGGAAAGACAGATACGCAGTATTTT. Its protein product is CASTKSPLAGKTDTQYF.

This clone was seen only a few times. The V call is TRBV10-1, the J call TRBJ1-6; D gene unclear. The CDR3 contains 13 residues. The germline CDR1 and CDR2 sequences are WNHNN and SYGVQD (reference sequence). V was cut by 5 bases and J by 10 bases, with 12 bases left in between. CDR3: CASSPGTNSPLHF. CDR3 DNA sequence: TGCGCCAGCAGTCCGGGCACAAACTCACCCCTCCACTTT.

This sequence joins TRBV7-3 and TRBJ2-6, with 8 bases aligning to TRBD2. The germline V gene has CDR1 SGHTA and CDR2 FQGTGA. The CDR3 covers 15 residues. V shed 5 bases, J shed 2 bases, and the junction held 2 bases outside the gene matches. DNA for the CDR3: TGTGCCAGCAGCCCGGGAGGGGCTGGGGCCAACGTCCTGACTTTC. This sequence encodes CASSPGGAGANVLTF.